This TCR beta chain is drawn from a study of beta chain features in type 1 diabetes. At the level of the study: Sorted cells numbering under 140,000,000 were examined across all samples.

The study's findings and limits: TCRB CDR3s were moderately but significantly shorter in Type 1 diabetes patients in all four CD4+ subsets.

The study reverse transcribed the entire isolated RNA, so it sequenced expressed TCRB transcripts. Assay used: immunoSEQ multiplex PCR; TCRdb lists only in-frame clones, some missing. This sample has about 700,000 clones, with roughly 13% found just once. The CDR3 is made up of 16 amino acids. V shed 0 bases and J shed 0 bases, with 12 bases lying between them. Looked up from germline, CDR1 is GTSNPN and CDR2 is SVGIG (reference sequence). As to this clone: The target antigen is unknown.

The TCR comes from a man aged 18-30 years with type 1 diabetes. The chain joins TRBV30 to TRBJ1-3, with unresolved D. The sequenced material came from naive CD4+ T cells from blood. This CDR3 reads CAWSVQRSSSGNTIYF. Here the CDR3 DNA reads TGTGCCTGGAGTGTACAACGGAGCAGCTCTGGAAACACCATATATTTT.